This T cell receptor beta chain was observed in a study of blood T cell repertoires in COVID-19. Original handling: Amplified reference gene primers provided the basis for estimating nucleated cell counts. Here immunoSEQ multiplex PCR was the method, and the copy in TCRdb shows in-frame clones only, minus some. The V and J calls and clone size were taken over from that table, and D and trimming were inferred from the DNA. Of about 100,000 clones listed, over 80% are singletons. Germline V CDR1 and CDR2: SGHVS, FQNEAQ. V dropped 2 bases and J dropped 5 bases, with 6 bases sitting between them. The CDR3 is 12 amino acids.

What was sequenced was peripheral blood. The sequence derives from a woman between 65 and 79 years old with acute or convalescent COVID-19. This chain uses TRBV7-8 with TRBJ1-1; D uncertain. The CDR3, as DNA: TGTGCCAGCAGCTTAACTGTGACTGAAGCTTTCTTT. It yields the protein CASSLTVTEAFF. The variable domain in full, completed from reference TRBV7-8 and TRBJ1-1, reads GAGVSQSPRYKVAKRGQDVALRCDPISGHVSLFWYQQALGQGPEFLTYFQNEAQLDKSGLPSDRFFAERPEGSVSTLKIQRTQQEDSAVYLCASSLTVTEAFFGQGTRLTVV.